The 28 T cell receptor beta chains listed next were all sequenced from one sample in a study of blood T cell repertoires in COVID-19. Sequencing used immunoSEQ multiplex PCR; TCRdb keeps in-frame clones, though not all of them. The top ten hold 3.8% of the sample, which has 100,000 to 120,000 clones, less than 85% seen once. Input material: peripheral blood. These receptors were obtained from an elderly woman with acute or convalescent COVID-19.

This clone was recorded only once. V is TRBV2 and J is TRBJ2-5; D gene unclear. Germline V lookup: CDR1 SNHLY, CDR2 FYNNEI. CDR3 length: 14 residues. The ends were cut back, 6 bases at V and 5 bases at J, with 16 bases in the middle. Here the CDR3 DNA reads TGTGCCAGCAGCTGGGCCCTGGTAATGGAGACCCAGTACTTC. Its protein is CASSWALVMETQYF.

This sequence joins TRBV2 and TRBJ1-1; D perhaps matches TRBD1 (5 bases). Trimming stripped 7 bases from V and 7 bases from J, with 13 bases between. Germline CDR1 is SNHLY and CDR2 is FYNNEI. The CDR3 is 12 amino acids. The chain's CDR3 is CASTEAGVEAFF. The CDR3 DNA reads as TGTGCCAGCACCGAGGCGGGGGTTGAAGCTTTCTTT.

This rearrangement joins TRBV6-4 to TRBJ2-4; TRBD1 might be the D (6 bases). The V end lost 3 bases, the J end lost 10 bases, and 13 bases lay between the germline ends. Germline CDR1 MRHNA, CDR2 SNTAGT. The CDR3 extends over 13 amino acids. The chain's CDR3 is CASSEAAGVIQYF. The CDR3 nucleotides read TGTGCCAGCAGTGAGGCGGCAGGGGTTATTCAGTACTTC.

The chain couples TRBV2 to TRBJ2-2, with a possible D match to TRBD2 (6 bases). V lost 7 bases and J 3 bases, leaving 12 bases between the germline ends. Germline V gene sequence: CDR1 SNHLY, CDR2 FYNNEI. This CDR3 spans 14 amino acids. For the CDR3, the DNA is TGTGCCAGCAAGAAGGAGGGACACACCGGGGAGCTGTTTTTT. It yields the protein CASKKEGHTGELFF.

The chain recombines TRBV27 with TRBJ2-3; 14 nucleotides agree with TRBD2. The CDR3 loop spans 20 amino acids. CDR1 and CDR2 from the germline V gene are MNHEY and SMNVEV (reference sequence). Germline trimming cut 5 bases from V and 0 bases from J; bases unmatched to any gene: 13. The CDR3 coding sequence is TGTGCCAGCAGTAGAATTAGGGTGACTAGCGGGGGGGCTAGCACAGATACGCAGTATTTT. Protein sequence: CASSRIRVTSGGASTDTQYF.

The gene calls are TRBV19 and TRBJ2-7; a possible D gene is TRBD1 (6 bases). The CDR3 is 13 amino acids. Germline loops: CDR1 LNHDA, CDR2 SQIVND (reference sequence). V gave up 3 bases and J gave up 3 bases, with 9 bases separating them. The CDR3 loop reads CASSMDRFYEQYF. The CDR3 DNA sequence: TGTGCCAGTAGTATGGACAGATTCTACGAGCAGTACTTC.

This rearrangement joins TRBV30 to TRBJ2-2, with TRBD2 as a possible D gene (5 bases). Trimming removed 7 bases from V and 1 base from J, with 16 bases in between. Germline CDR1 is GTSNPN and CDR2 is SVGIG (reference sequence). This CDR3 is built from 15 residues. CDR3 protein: CASPHRDKNTGELFF. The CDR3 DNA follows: TGTGCCTCCCCCCACCGGGATAAGAACACCGGGGAGCTGTTTTTT.

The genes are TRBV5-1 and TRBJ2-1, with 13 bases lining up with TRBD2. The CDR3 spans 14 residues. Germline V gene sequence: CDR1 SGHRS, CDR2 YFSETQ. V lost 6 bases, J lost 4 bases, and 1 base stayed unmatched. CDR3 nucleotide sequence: TGCGCCAGCAAACTAGCGGGAGGGTACAATGAGCAGTTCTTC. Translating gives CASKLAGGYNEQFF. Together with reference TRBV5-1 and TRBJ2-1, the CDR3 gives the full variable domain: KAGVTQTPRYLIKTRGQQVTLSCSPISGHRSVSWYQQTPGQGLQFLFEYFSETQRNKGNFPGRFSGRQFSNSRSEMNVSTLELGDSALYLCASKLAGGYNEQFFGPGTRLTVL.

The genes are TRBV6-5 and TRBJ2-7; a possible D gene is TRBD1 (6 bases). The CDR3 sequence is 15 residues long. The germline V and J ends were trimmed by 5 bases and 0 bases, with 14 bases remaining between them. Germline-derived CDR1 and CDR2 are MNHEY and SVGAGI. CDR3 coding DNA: TGTGCCAGCAGTCCTTTTGCGGACAGCTCCTACGAGCAGTACTTC. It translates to CASSPFADSSYEQYF.

CDR3 region: CASSFPGNWNRGLDGELFF. The CDR3 DNA follows: TGTGCCAGCAGTTTCCCCGGCAATTGGAATCGGGGTTTGGACGGGGAGCTGTTTTTT. The gene calls are TRBV28 and TRBJ2-2, with D tentatively TRBD2 (5 bases). The germline V and J ends were trimmed by 3 bases and 7 bases, with 27 bases remaining between them. Germline values: CDR1 MDHEN, CDR2 SYDVKM. CDR3 length: 19 residues. The full variable domain, completed using reference TRBV28 and TRBJ2-2, is DVKVTQSSRYLVKRTGEKVFLECVQDMDHENMFWYRQDPGLGLRLIYFSYDVKMKEKGDIPEGYSVSREKKERFSLILESASTNQTSMYLCASSFPGNWNRGLDGELFFGEGSRLTVL.

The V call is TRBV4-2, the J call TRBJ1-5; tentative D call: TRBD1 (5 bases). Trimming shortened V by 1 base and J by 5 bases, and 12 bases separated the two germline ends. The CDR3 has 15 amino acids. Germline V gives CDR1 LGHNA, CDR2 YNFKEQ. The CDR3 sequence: CASSQGTSPDQPQHF. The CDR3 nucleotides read TGTGCCAGCAGCCAAGGGACATCACCGGATCAGCCCCAGCATTTT.

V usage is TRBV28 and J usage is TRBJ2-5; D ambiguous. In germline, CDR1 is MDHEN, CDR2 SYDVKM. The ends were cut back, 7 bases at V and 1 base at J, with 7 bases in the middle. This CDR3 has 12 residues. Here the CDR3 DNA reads TGTGCCAGCAAGACGGGCCAAGAGACCCAGTACTTC. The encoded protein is CASKTGQETQYF.

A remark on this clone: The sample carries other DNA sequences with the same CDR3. The CDR3 DNA sequence: TGCGCCAGCAGCCTAGCGGGAGGAGTCTACGAGCAGTACTTC. Its protein is CASSLAGGVYEQYF. The genes are TRBV5-1 and TRBJ2-7; 11 positions match TRBD2. The germline V gene has CDR1 SGHRS and CDR2 YFSETQ. V dropped 4 bases and J dropped 3; count of bases not matched to a gene: 3. The CDR3 covers 14 residues.

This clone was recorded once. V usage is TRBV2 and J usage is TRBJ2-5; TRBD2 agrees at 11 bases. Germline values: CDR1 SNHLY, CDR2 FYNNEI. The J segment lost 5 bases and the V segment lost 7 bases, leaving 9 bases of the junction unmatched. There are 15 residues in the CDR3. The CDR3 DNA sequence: TGTGCCAGCATTAATAGCGGGGGGGCCCACGAGACCCAGTACTTC. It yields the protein CASINSGGAHETQYF.

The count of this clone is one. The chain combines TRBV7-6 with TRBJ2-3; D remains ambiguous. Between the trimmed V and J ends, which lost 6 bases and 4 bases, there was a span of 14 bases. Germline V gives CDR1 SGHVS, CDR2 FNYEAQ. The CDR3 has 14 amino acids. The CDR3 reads CASRGEDEADTQYF. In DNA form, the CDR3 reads TGTGCCAGCAGGGGTGAAGATGAGGCAGATACGCAGTATTTT.

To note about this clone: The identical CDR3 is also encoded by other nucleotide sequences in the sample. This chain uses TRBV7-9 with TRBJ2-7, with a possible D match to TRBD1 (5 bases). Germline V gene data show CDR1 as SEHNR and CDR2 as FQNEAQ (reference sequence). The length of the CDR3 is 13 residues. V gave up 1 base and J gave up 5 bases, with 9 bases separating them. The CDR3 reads CASSLGPGNEQYF. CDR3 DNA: TGTGCCAGCAGCTTAGGCCCAGGGAACGAGCAGTACTTC.

Written as DNA, the CDR3 is TGTGCCAGCAGCTTAATGCGGGGGGCCCAAGAGACCCAGTACTTC. Protein: CASSLMRGAQETQYF. The chain is built from TRBV11-2 and TRBJ2-5; 8 bases align to TRBD2. The CDR3 totals 15 residues. Trimming took 2 bases from V and 1 from J; bases not matched to a gene: 3. CDR1 SGHAT and CDR2 FQNNGV come from the germline V gene. The full variable domain, in which reference TRBV11-2 and TRBJ2-5 provide the parts outside the CDR3, is EAGVAQSPRYKIIEKRQSVAFWCNPISGHATLYWYQQILGQGPKLLIQFQNNGVVDDSQLPKDRFSAERLKGVDSTLKIQPAKLEDSAVYLCASSLMRGAQETQYFGPGTRLLVL.

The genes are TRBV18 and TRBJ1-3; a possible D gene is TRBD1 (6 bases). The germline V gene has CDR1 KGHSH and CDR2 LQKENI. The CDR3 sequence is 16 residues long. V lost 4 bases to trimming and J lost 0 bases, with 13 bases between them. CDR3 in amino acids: CASSRSQDSSGNTIYF. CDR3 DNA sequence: TGTGCCAGCTCACGCTCACAGGACAGCTCTGGAAACACCATATATTTT.

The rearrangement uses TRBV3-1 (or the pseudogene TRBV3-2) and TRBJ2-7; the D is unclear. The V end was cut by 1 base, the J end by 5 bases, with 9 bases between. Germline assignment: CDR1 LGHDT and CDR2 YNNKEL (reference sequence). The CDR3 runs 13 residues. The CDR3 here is CASSQAIGHEQYF. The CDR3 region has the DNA TGTGCCAGCAGCCAAGCAATTGGCCACGAGCAGTACTTC.

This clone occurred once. As DNA, the CDR3 is TGTGCCTGGAGTGCCAAGACTGCACCTAGCACAGATACGCAGTATTTT. As protein: CAWSAKTAPSTDTQYF. J is TRBJ2-3 and V is TRBV30; D is unclear. The V end was cut by 1 base, the J end by 0 bases, with 14 bases between. The germline V gene encodes CDR1 GTSNPN and CDR2 SVGIG (reference sequence). This CDR3 has 16 residues. Drawing the rest from reference TRBV30 and TRBJ2-3, the complete variable domain is SQTIHQWPATLVQPVGSPLSLECTVEGTSNPNLYWYRQAAGRGLQLLFYSVGIGQISSEVPQNLSASRPQDRQFILSSKKLLLSDSGFYLCAWSAKTAPSTDTQYFGPGTRLTVL.

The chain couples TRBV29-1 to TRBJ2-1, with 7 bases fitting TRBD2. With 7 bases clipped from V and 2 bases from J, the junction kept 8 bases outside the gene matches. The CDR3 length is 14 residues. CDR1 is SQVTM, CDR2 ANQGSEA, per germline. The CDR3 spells CSGAGLTTYNEQFF. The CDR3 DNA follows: TGCAGCGGAGCGGGACTCACAACCTACAATGAGCAGTTCTTC.

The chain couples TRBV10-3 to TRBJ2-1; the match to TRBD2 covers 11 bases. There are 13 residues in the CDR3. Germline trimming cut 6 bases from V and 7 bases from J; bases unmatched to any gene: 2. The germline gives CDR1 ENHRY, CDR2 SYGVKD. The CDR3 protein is CAIRTSGGNEQFF. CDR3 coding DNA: TGTGCCATCAGAACTAGCGGGGGTAATGAGCAGTTCTTC.

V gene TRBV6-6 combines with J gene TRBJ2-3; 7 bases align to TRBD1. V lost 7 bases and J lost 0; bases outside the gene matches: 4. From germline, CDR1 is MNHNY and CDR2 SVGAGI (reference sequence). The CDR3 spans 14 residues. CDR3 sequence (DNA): TGTGCCAGCACCGTGACAGGGAGCACAGATACGCAGTATTTT. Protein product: CASTVTGSTDTQYF.

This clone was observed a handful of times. In DNA, the CDR3 is TGTGCCAGCTCACCCGGGACAGGGGGCTCCTACAATGAGCAGTTCTTC. This sequence encodes CASSPGTGGSYNEQFF. The rearrangement joins TRBV18 to TRBJ2-1, with 11 bases that match TRBD1. The CDR3 contains 16 residues. Germline CDR1 KGHSH, CDR2 LQKENI. V shed 3 bases, J shed 0 bases, and the junction held 1 base outside the gene matches. Full variable domain (missing parts from reference TRBV18 and TRBJ2-1): NAGVMQNPRHLVRRRGQEARLRCSPMKGHSHVYWYRQLPEEGLKFMVYLQKENIIDESGMPKERFSAEFPKEGPSILRIQQVVRGDSAAYFCASSPGTGGSYNEQFFGPGTRLTVL.

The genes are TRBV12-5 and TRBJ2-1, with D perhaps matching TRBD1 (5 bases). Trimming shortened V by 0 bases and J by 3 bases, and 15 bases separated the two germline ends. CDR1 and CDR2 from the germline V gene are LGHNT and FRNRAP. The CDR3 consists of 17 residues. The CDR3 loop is CASGLVLGQGYYNEQFF. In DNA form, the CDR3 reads TGTGCTAGTGGTTTGGTACTGGGGCAGGGTTACTACAATGAGCAGTTCTTC. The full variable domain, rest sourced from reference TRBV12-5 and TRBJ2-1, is DARVTQTPRHKVTEMGQEVTMRCQPILGHNTVFWYRQTMMQGLELLAYFRNRAPLDDSGMPKDRFSAEMPDATLATLKIQPSEPRDSAVYFCASGLVLGQGYYNEQFFGPGTRLTVL.

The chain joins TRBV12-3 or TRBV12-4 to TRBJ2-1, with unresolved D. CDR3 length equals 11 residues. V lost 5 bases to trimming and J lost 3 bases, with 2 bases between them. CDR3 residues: CASSLYNEQFF. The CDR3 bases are TGTGCCAGCAGTCTCTACAATGAGCAGTTCTTC.

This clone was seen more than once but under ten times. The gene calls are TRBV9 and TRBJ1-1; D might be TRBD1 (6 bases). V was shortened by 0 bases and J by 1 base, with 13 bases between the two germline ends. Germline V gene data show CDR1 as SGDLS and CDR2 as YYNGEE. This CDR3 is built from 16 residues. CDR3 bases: TGTGCCAGCAGCGTAGGAGGGGGAACAGGGAACACTGAAGCTTTCTTT. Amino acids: CASSVGGGTGNTEAFF.

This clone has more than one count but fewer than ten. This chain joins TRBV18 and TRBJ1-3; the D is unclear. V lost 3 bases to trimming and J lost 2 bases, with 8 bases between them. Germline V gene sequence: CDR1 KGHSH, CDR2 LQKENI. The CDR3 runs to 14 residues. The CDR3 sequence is CASSPRDPGNTIYF. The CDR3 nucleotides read TGTGCCAGCTCACCTCGGGATCCTGGAAACACCATATATTTT.